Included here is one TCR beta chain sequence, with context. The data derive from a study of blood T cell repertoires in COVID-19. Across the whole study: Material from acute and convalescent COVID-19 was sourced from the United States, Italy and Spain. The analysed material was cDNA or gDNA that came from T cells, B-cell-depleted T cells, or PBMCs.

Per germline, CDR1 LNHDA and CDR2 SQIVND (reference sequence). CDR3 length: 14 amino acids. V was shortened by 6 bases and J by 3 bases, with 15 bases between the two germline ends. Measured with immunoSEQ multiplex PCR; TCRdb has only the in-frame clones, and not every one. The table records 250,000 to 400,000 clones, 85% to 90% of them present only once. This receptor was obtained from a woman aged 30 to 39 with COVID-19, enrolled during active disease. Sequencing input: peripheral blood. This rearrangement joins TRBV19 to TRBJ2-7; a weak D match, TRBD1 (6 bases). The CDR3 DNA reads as TGTGCCAGTAGCGACAGGCCTCTCTTCTACGAGCAGTACTTC. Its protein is CASSDRPLFYEQYF.